Described below is a single TCR beta chain sequence and its context. It lacks a known antigen. Base qualities are not recorded, but no much larger clone differs from it by a single base. Library preparation was by 5' RACE. Instrument on record: NextSeq 500. To allow correction of PCR and sequencing errors, the TCR library protocol tagged every TCR cDNA molecule with a unique molecular identifier. Processing in the source paper ran as follows. TCR identification, UMI-based error correction and CDR3 extraction were performed with Decombinator tools. Expanded TCRs were defined as those above a frequency of 2 per 1,000, corresponding to the top 1% of the tumor frequency distribution. Each repertoire was subsampled 100 times to 5,000 TCRs, after which Renyi diversity was computed with the R vegan package. CDR3 similarity networks were constructed using string-kernel similarity of amino acid triplets, with links drawn between CDR3s whose pairwise similarity was above 0.82. TCRdb reworked the public reads: Q25 trimming with fastp, MiXCR clone assembly, productive beta chains retained. Each CDR3 protein gets just one entry, which takes the most common genes and DNA from the rows behind it. TCRdb's processing, not the study's, gives the V and J calls here. A total of approximately 100,000 distinct CDR3 sequences appear in this sample, approximately 19% of them only once. The ten largest clones add up to 21% of the sample.

This sample is part of a study of spatial heterogeneity in lung cancer (dated by TCRdb to about 2019). With respect to the entire study: The donors were more than 60 patients from the lung TRACERx cohort who had early-stage, untreated non-small cell lung cancer. In non-small cell lung cancer, the study quantitatively compared TCR alpha and beta repertoires across several tumor regions, matched nontumor lung, and blood. At surgery, both alpha and beta chains were TCR-sequenced in 200 to 250 tumor regions, approximately 64 matched nontumor lung samples and over 50 PBMC samples. TCR repertoire features were related to nonsynonymous mutation counts determined by whole-exome sequencing of tumor tissue. Follow-up PBMC samples were sequenced whenever available, and the median time to follow-up was about 23 months after resection. In the raw uncorrected reads, each unique combination of TCR and UMI appeared on average more than ten times. Beta-chain transcripts were consistently detected in greater numbers than alpha-chain transcripts, which likely reflected higher beta-chain transcript abundance.

Cut back by 3 bases and 3 bases, the V and J ends lie 10 bases apart. The CDR3 covers 14 residues, taking in both the cysteine and the phenylalanine. The sequence is cut down to CDR3 DNA, 42 bases in frame from base 1. The germline V gene (reference sequence) gives CDR1 as MNHEY and CDR2 as SMNVEV. What the authors observed across the whole study: Confirming at a functional level the hypothesis that regional TCRs recognize regional mutations was considered to require additional single-cell paired TCR alpha and beta sequencing. Ubiquitous expanded tumor TCRs were detected in blood more often at tumor resection than at routine follow-up. Only about 14 patients were included in comparisons of baseline and follow-up blood repertoires.

In the paper's terms, the time point label means: blood at routine non-recurrence follow-up after resection. For TCR sequencing, whole RNA was extracted from tumor and nontumor lung tissue, or from cryopreserved PBMC samples, and no cell sorting was done. Only patients with enough RNA available from two or more tumor regions were chosen for TCR sequencing. This sample comprised PBMCs, obtained at follow-up. This TCR came from a male donor with early-stage non-small cell lung cancer. The rearranged chain carries TRBV27 and TRBJ2-3; the D gene is possibly TRBD2, with 5 bases matching. The nucleotides read TGTGCCAGCAGTTTTGCCGGGGTGACAGATACGCAGTATTTT. The translation is CASSFAGVTDTQYF.